The source of this T cell receptor (beta chain) is a study of shared clonotypes between healthy human individuals. Looking at the study overall: Each donor's CD4 naive and CD4 memory cells filled three plates apiece, CD8 naive two, and CD8 memory one.

Findings of the study overall: Among a handful of donors, about 5% of naive CD4 clonotypes were found in common. Naive subsets, compared against memory subsets, generally had larger estimated richness values.

As for this clone: The antigen remains undetermined.

The authors distributed each subset's genomic DNA evenly over several immunoSEQ plates. TCRdb keeps only in-frame clones here, not all; method: immunoSEQ multiplex PCR. The sample holds hundreds of thousands of clones, around 95% seen once. CD8 cells regarded as naive lacked CD45RO, were positively chosen for CCR7, and omitted terminally differentiated effector memory CD45RA+ cells. The ends lost 10 bases at V and 7 bases at J; junction bases unmatched: 11. The length of the CDR3 is 13 residues. Germline CDR1 reads MNHEY; CDR2 reads SVGAGI. This sequence was found in a woman in her twenties or thirties in good health. The sample was naive CD8+ T cells sorted from blood. The chain employs TRBV6-5 and TRBJ2-5; the match to TRBD2 covers 8 bases. CDR3 protein: CATRAGVGGTQYF. The DNA for the CDR3 is TGTGCCACGAGAGCGGGAGTTGGCGGGACCCAGTACTTC.